The T cell receptor (beta chain) described here comes from a study of CD8+CD57+ T cells in acquired aplastic anemia. Patients selected for sequencing had displayed CD8+CD57+ cell expansion by flow cytometry. There was no therapy given to any patient before the blood sampling took place. Between the trimmed V and J ends, which lost 10 bases and 2 bases, there was a span of 12 bases. Germline V gives CDR1 SEHNR, CDR2 FQNEAQ (reference sequence). The CDR3 contains 12 residues. Points from the study as a whole: The number of CD8+ CDR3 sequences shared by patients and controls was roughly 31. Patient and control CD8+ Simpson's diversity was not significantly different.

TCR beta VDJ and CDR3 profiles were obtained from a genomic DNA template. TCRdb ran MiXCR on the reads and lists one entry per CDR3 protein. The sample contains 220,000 or so distinct CDR3 sequences, less than 75% of which appear only once. On this clonotype itself: Its target is unknown.

This rearrangement joins TRBV7-9 to TRBJ2-7; D may be TRBD1 (5 bases). The sequenced material came from sorted CD4+, CD8+, or CD8+CD57+ T cells (not recorded which) from PBMCs. The receptor was isolated from a human donor with aplastic anemia. The CDR3 reads CAIGAFTYEQYF. Written as DNA, the CDR3 is TGTGCCATAGGGGCATTTACCTACGAGCAGTACTTC.